This T cell receptor (beta chain) appears in the sequencing data of a study of blood T cell repertoires in COVID-19. This CDR3 region has 19 residues. Trimming at V came to 4 bases and at J to 0 bases, leaving 12 bases not matched to a gene. From germline, CDR1 is SGHVS and CDR2 FNYEAQ. Clones were sequenced by immunoSEQ multiplex PCR, and TCRdb holds only the in-frame ones, with some missing. The data hold more than 95,000 clones, with approximately 80% observed a single time. The clonotype originates from a man aged 55 to 70 with acute or convalescent COVID-19. The rearrangement uses TRBV7-6 and TRBJ2-5, with 12 positions matching TRBD2. The material sequenced was peripheral blood. The CDR3 reads CASSSPRLAGVGYQETQYF. The CDR3 DNA reads TGTGCCAGCAGCTCGCCTAGACTAGCGGGAGTAGGGTACCAAGAGACCCAGTACTTC.